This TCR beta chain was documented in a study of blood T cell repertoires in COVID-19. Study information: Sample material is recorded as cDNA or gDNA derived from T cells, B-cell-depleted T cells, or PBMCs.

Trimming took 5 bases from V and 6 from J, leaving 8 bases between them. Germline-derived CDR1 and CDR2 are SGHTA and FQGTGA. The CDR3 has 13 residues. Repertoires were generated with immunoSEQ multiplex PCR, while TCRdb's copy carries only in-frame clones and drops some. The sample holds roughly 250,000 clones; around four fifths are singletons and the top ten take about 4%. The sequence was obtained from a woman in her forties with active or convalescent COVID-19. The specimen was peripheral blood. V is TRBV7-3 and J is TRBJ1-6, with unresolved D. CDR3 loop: CASSPFLNSPLHF. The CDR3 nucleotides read TGTGCCAGCAGCCCTTTCCTTAATTCACCCCTCCACTTT.